This T cell receptor (beta chain) was documented in a study of tumor-infiltrating lymphocytes in primary liver carcinoma. Study background: The cohort consisted of patients whose primary liver carcinoma was surgically resected. Study conclusions and caveats: Significantly greater top-250-clone fractions characterized tumors relative to blood (p = 0.039). Because the samples were bulk unsorted, the study did not compare CD4+ and CD8+ repertoires. Tumor region pairs overlapped more than did tumor-adjacent and tumor-blood pairs.

V lost 4 bases, J lost 2 bases, and 14 bases lay in between. CDR1 is SGHDT, CDR2 YYEEEE, per germline. The CDR3 is 15 amino acids. With a constant-region primer, TCR beta cDNA was made from 450 to 650 ng of total RNA. Three nested multiplex PCR rounds of slightly modified ARM-PCR generated TCR beta libraries. With TRBV1-TRBV30 forward primers and a C-beta reverse primer, the first two PCR rounds were run for around 10 cycles each. TCRdb fed the multiplex PCR reads into MiXCR, producing one record per CDR3 protein. Found here are more than 150,000 distinct CDR3 sequences, about 60% of them singletons; the top ten hold around 68%. This clonotype was detected a few times. The antigen remains unidentified. The authors took blood RNA from unsorted whole blood and also extracted germline DNA.

The rearrangement joins TRBV5-6 to TRBJ2-3; unclear D gene. The specimen sequenced was peripheral blood. The source of this sequence is a man aged 40-55 years with primary liver carcinoma and hepatitis B virus infection. In DNA, the CDR3 is TGTGCCAGCAGCGCGACCGCTACTCTCACAGATACGCAGTATTTT. Encoded protein: CASSATATLTDTQYF.